This TCR beta chain was recorded in a study of vaccination and CD4 T cells after COVID-19. On the study more broadly: Nasal swab PCR showed SARS-CoV-2 in convalescent patients, eight to ten with mild and one with severe disease. SARS-CoV-2, HCoV-NL63, HCoV-OC43 and HCoV-229E supplied the overlapping spike peptides used to stimulate cells.

This clonotype was observed a few times. Its antigen is unknown. The V and J ends lost 3 bases and 3 bases, in that order; junction bases with no gene match: 5. This CDR3 contains 14 residues. The germline gives CDR1 SGHRS, CDR2 YFSETQ. Treatment defined: approximately nine-day PBMC culture with coronavirus spike peptide pools or control peptides (ViraFEST assay). After being plated at roughly 2.2 million per well, PBMCs were cultured with roughly 9.3 IU/ml IL-2 and approximately 9.2 ug/ml peptide pools. CD4+ T cells that had been cultured provided DNA sequenced with the Oncomine TCR Beta short-read assay. TCRdb independently ran MiXCR on the PCR reads; one entry per CDR3 protein. The sample yields approximately 7,000 distinct CDR3 sequences, over 25% seen once.

The chain recombines TRBV5-1 with TRBJ2-5; TRBD1 matches 7 bases. This TCR was recovered from a human donor who had recovered from COVID-19. Specimen: CD4+ T cells from blood, cultured in vitro, collected after SARS-CoV-2 vaccination. The CDR3 DNA reads as TGCGCCAGCAGCTCCGGGACAGCGAAAGAGACCCAGTACTTC. This gives the protein CASSSGTAKETQYF.